The clone carrying this TCR beta chain came up once. The antigen remains unidentified. CDR3 length: 16 amino acids. J was trimmed by 2 bases and V by 5 bases; bases with no gene match: 11. The V gene's germline CDR1 is MDHEN and CDR2 SYDVKM. The source of the sample is a study of vaccination effects on CD4 cells after COVID-19. Under the ViraFEST assay, PBMC were stimulated with viral peptide pools so that antigen-specific CD4+ T cells expanded. Sequencing was performed afterwards. Subsequent to less than twelve days of culture, CD4+ T cells were isolated. Each vaccine recipient was nucleocapsid antibody negative and had no prior SARS-CoV-2 infection. In culture with 10 IU/ml IL-2 and around 10 ug/ml peptides, PBMC were grown at around 1.8 million per well. Clones were read by immunoSEQ multiplex PCR, and TCRdb kept only the in-frame ones, dropping some. Of tens of thousands of clones in the sample, 60% to 80% are singletons; the top ten hold around 3%.

Sequenced material: CD4+ T cells from PBMCs cultured with HCoV-NL63 spike peptides, taken before COVID-19 vaccination. The chain carries TRBV28 and TRBJ2-7; TRBD1 agrees at 8 bases. The clonotype originates from a human donor who received a COVID-19 vaccine. For the CDR3, the DNA is TGTGCCAGCAGTCCCTCCACAGGGGGTAAAACCTACGAGCAGTACGTC. Its protein is CASSPSTGGKTYEQYV.